This T cell receptor beta chain was sequenced in a study of T cell changes during pregnancy in multiple sclerosis. Trimming removed 6 bases at V and 1 base at J, with 13 bases between. The length of the CDR3 is 15 residues. Germline V gene lookup returns CDR1 LNHDA and CDR2 SQIVND (reference sequence). Data came from immunoSEQ multiplex PCR; TCRdb stores just in-frame clones and leaves some out. The sample includes around 110,000 clones, roughly 90% of them seen just once. The material was peripheral blood, obtained after pregnancy. This TCR came from a female donor with multiple sclerosis, enrolled in a pregnancy study. The rearrangement links TRBV19 to TRBJ2-1, with a weak D call TRBD1 (6 bases). Written as DNA, the CDR3 is TGTGCCAGTAGCGTGGGGGCTGGGTCCTACAATGAGCAGTTCTTC. Amino acids: CASSVGAGSYNEQFF.